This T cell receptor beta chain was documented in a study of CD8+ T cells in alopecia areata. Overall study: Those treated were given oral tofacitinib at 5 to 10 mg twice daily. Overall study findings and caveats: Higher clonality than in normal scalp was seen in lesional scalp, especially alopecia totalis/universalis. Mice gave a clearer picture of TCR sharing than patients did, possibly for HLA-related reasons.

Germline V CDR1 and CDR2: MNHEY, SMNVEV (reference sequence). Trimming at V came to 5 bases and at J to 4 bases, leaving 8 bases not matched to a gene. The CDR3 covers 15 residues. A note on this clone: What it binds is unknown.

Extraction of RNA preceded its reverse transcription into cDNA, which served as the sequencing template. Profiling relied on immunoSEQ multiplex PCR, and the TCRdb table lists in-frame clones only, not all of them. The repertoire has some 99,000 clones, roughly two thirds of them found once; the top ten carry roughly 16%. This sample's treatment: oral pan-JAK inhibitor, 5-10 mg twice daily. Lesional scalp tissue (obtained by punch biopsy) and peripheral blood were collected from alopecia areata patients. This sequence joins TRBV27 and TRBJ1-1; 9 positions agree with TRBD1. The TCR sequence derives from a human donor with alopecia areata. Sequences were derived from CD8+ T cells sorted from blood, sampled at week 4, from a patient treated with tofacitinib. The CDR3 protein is CASSPGTGRTTEAFF. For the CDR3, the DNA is TGTGCCAGCAGTCCAGGGACAGGGAGGACCACTGAAGCTTTCTTT.